Described below is a single T cell receptor (beta chain) sequence and its context. The V gene lost 2 bases and the J gene lost 4 bases, with 19 bases spanning the gap. The germline V gene has CDR1 ENHRY and CDR2 SYGVKD. The CDR3 consists of 17 residues. This entry belongs to a study of blood T cell repertoires in COVID-19. Participants had their cohort set by participant-reported clinical history. TCRdb's copy holds only in-frame clones and misses some; the assay was immunoSEQ multiplex PCR. The sample lists a few hundred thousand clones; about 86% were seen once. The V call is TRBV10-3, the J call TRBJ2-3, with D hard to call. The sample comprised PBMCs or T cells enriched from blood (not recorded which). This sequence originates from a young woman who had been exposed to COVID-19. CDR3 sequence (DNA): TGTGCCATCAGTGAGCCGACTGTGACTCTCGAGGCAGATACGCAGTATTTT. Residues: CAISEPTVTLEADTQYF.